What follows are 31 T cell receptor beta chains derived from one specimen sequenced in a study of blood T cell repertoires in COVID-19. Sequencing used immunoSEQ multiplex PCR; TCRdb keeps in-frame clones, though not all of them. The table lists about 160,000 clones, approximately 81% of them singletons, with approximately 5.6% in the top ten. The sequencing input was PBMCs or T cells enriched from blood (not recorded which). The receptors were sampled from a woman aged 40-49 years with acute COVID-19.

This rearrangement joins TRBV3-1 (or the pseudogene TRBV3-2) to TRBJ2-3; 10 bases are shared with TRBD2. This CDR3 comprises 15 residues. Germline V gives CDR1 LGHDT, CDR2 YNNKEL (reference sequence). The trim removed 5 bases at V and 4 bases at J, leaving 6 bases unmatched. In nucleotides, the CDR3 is TGTGCCAGCAGCATAGCGGGAGGTTTGCCAGATACGCAGTATTTT. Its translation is CASSIAGGLPDTQYF.

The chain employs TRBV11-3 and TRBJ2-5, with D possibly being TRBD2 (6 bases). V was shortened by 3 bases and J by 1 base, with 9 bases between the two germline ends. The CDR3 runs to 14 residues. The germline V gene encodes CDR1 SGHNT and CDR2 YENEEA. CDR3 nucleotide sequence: TGTGCCAGCAGCTTCCCGGGAGTCCAAGAGACCCAGTACTTC. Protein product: CASSFPGVQETQYF. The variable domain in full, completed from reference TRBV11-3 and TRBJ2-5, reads EAGVVQSPRYKIIEKKQPVAFWCNPISGHNTLYWYLQNLGQGPELLIRYENEEAVDDSQLPKDRFSAERLKGVDSTLKIQPAELGDSAVYLCASSFPGVQETQYFGPGTRLLVL.

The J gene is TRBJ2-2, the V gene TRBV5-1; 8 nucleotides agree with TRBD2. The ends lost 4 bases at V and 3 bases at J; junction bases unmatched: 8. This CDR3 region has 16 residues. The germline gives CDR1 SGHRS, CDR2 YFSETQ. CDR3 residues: CASSLAGTSYTGELFF. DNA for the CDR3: TGCGCCAGCAGCCTGGCCGGGACTAGTTACACCGGGGAGCTGTTTTTT.

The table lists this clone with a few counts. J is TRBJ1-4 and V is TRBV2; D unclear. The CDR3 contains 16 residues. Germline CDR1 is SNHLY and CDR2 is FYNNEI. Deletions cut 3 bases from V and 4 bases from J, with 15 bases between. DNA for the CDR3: TGTGCCAGCAGTGAGAGTGGGCGCGGGGTTAATGAAAAACTGTTTTTT. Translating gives CASSESGRGVNEKLFF. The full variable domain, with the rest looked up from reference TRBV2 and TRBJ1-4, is EPEVTQTPSHQVTQMGQEVILRCVPISNHLYFYWYRQILGQKVEFLVSFYNNEISEKSEIFDDQFSVERPDGSNFTLKIRSTKLEDSAMYFCASSESGRGVNEKLFFGSGTQLSVL.

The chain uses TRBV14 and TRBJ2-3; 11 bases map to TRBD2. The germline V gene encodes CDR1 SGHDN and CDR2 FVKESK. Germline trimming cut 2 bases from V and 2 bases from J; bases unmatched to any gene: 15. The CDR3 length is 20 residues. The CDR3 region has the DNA TGTGCCAGCAGCCAACAAAGGCCGGCTAGCGGGAGGTCTTACACAGATACGCAGTATTTT. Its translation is CASSQQRPASGRSYTDTQYF.

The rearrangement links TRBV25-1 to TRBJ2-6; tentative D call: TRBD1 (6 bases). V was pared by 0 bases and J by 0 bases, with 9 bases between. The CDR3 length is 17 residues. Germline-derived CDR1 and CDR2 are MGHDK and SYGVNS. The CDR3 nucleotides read TGTGCCAGCAGTGAATATACAGGGAGCTCTGGGGCCAACGTCCTGACTTTC. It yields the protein CASSEYTGSSGANVLTF.

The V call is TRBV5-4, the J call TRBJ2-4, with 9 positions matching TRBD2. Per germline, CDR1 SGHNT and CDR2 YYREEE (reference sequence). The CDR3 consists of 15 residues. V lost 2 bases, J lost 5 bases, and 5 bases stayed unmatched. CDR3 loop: CASSFSGSRENIQYF. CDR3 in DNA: TGTGCCAGCAGCTTTAGCGGGAGCCGTGAAAACATTCAGTACTTC. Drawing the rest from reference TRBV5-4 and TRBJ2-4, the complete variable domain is ETGVTQSPTHLIKTRGQQVTLRCSSQSGHNTVSWYQQALGQGPQFIFQYYREEENGRGNFPPRFSGLQFPNYSSELNVNALELDDSALYLCASSFSGSRENIQYFGAGTRLSVL.

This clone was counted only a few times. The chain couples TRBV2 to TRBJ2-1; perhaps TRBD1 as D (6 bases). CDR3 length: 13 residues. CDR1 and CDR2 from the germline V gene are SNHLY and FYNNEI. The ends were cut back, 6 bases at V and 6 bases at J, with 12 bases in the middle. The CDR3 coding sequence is TGTGCCAGCAGCAGACAGGAGCCCAATGAGCAGTTCTTC. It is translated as CASSRQEPNEQFF.

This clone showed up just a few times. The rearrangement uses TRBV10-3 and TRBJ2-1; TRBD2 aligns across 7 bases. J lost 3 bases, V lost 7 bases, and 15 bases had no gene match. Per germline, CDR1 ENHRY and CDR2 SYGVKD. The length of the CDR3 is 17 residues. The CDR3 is CAIMGGPRAGHYNEQFF. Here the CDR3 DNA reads TGTGCCATCATGGGTGGTCCCCGAGCGGGGCACTACAATGAGCAGTTCTTC.

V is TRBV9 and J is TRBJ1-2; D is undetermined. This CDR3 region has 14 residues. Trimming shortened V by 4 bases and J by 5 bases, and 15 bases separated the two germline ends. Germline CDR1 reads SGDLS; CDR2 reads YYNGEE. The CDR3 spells CASSLEAQAYGYTF. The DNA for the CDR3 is TGTGCCAGCAGCCTAGAGGCTCAGGCGTATGGCTACACCTTC.

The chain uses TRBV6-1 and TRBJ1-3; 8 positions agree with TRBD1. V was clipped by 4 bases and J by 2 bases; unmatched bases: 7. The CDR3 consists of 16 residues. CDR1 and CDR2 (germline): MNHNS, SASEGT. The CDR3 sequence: CASSGTTGAPGNTIYF. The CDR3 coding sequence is TGTGCCAGCAGTGGAACGACAGGGGCCCCTGGAAACACCATATATTTT.

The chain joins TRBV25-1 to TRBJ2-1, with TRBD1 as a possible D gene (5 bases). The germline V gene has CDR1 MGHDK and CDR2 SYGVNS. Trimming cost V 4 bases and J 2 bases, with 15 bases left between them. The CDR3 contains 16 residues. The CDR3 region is CASSVLGVGPYNEQFF. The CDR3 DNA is TGTGCCAGCAGTGTCCTCGGAGTGGGGCCCTACAATGAGCAGTTCTTC. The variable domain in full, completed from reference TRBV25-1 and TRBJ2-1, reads EADIYQTPRYLVIGTGKKITLECSQTMGHDKMYWYQQDPGMELHLIHYSYGVNSTEKGDLSSESTVSRIRTEHFPLTLESARPSHTSQYLCASSVLGVGPYNEQFFGPGTRLTVL.

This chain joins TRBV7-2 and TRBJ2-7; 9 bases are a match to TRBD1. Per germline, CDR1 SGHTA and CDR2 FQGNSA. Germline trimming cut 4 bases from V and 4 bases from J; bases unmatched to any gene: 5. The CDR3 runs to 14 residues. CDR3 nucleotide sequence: TGTGCCAGCAGCTCGGACAGGGGACGGTACGAGCAGTACTTC. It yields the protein CASSSDRGRYEQYF.

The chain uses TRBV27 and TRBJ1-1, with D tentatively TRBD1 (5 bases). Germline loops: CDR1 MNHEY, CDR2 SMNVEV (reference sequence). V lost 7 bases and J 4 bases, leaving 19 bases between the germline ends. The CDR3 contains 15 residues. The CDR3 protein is CASNLKGGQGTEAFF. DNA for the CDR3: TGTGCCAGCAACCTAAAGGGTGGGCAGGGCACTGAAGCTTTCTTT.

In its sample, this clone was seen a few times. In DNA form, the CDR3 reads TGTGCCAGCAGCCGCGCGGGGGCTAGCACAGATACGCAGTATTTT. This sequence encodes CASSRAGASTDTQYF. The chain carries TRBV7-2 and TRBJ2-3; D possibly corresponds to TRBD2 (7 bases). The CDR3 contains 15 residues. CDR1 SGHTA and CDR2 FQGNSA come from the germline V gene. Trimming removed 5 bases from V and 0 bases from J, with 12 bases in between.

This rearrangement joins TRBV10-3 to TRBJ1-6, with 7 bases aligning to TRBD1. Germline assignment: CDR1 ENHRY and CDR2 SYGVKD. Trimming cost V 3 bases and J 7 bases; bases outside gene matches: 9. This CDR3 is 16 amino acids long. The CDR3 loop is CAISDSTGSGNSPLHF. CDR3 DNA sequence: TGTGCCATCAGTGATTCGACAGGGTCGGGAAATTCACCCCTCCACTTT.

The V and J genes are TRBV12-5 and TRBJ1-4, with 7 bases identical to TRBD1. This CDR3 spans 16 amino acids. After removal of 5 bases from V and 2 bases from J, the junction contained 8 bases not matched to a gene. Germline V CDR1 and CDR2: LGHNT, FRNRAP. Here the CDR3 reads CASGPRTGSTNEKLFF. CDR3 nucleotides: TGTGCTAGTGGTCCGAGGACAGGTAGCACTAATGAAAAACTGTTTTTT.

The CDR3 DNA is TGTGCCAGCAGCTTAGTAGGGACAGGGCTCTCCTACAATGAGCAGTTCTTC. Encoded protein: CASSLVGTGLSYNEQFF. The rearrangement links TRBV11-2 to TRBJ2-1; the match to TRBD1 covers 9 bases. The CDR3 loop spans 17 amino acids. Germline assignment: CDR1 SGHAT and CDR2 FQNNGV. V gave up 1 base and J gave up 0 bases; unmatched junction bases: 4.

DNA for the CDR3: TGTGCCAGCAGTAGGGACAGGGGGACGCAGTTCTTC. Amino acid sequence: CASSRDRGTQFF. The chain employs TRBV11-1 and TRBJ2-1; 11 bases are shared with TRBD1. V dropped 6 bases and J dropped 12; count of bases not matched to a gene: 4. The germline CDR1 and CDR2 sequences are SGHAT and FQDESV (reference sequence). The CDR3 totals 12 residues.

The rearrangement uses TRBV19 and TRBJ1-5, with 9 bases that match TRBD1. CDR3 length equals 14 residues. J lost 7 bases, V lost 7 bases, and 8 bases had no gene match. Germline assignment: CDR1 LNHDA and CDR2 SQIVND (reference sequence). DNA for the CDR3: TGTGCCAGTATCCAACAGGGGGCTGGACAGCCCCAGCATTTT. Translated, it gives CASIQQGAGQPQHF. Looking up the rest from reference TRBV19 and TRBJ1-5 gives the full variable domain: DGGITQSPKYLFRKEGQNVTLSCEQNLNHDAMYWYRQDPGQGLRLIYYSQIVNDFQKGDIAEGYSVSREKKESFPLTVTSAQKNPTAFYLCASIQQGAGQPQHFGDGTRLSIL.

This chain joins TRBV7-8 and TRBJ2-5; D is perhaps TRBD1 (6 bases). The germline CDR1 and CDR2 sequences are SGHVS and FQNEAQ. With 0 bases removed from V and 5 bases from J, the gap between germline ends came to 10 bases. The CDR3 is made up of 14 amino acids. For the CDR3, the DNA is TGTGCCAGCAGCTTAGCCGTGAGGGGGGAGACCCAGTACTTC. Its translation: CASSLAVRGETQYF.

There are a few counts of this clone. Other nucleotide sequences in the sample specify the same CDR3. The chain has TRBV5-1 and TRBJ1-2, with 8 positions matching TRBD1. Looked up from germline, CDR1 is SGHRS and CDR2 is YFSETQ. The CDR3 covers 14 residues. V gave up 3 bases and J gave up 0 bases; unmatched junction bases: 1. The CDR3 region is CASSSQGANYGYTF. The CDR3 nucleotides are TGCGCCAGCAGCTCACAGGGGGCTAACTATGGCTACACCTTC.

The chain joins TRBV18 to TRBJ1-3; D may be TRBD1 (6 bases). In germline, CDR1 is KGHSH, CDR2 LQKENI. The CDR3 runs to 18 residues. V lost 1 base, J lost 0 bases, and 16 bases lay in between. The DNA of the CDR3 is TGTGCCAGCTCACCACTAACAGGGCCACTTTCCTCTGGAAACACCATATATTTT. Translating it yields CASSPLTGPLSSGNTIYF.

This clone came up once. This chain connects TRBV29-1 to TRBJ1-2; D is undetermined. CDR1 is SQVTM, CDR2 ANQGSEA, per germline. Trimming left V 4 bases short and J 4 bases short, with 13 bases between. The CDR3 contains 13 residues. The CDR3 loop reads CSVAEEQIYGYTF. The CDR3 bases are TGCAGCGTTGCTGAAGAACAGATCTATGGCTACACCTTC.

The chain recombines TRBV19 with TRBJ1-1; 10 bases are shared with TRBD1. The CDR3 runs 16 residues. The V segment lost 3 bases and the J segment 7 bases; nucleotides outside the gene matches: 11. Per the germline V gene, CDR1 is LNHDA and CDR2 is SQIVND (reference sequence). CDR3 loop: CASSIGTGVGGGEAFF. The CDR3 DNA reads TGTGCCAGTAGTATCGGGACAGGGGTTGGAGGGGGTGAAGCTTTCTTT.

CDR3 DNA sequence: TGTGCCATCAGTGACTCGGACAGATCAGATACGCAGTATTTT. Amino acid sequence: CAISDSDRSDTQYF. The J gene is TRBJ2-3, the V gene TRBV10-3; perhaps TRBD1 as D (6 bases). Deletions cut 3 bases from V and 4 bases from J, with 11 bases between. The CDR3 is 14 amino acids. CDR1 and CDR2 (germline): ENHRY, SYGVKD.

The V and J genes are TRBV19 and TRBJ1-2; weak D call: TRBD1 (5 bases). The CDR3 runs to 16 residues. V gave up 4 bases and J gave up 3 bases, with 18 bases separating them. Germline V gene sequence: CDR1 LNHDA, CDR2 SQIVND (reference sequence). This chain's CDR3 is CASSNGAPRGHYGYTF. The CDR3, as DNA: TGTGCCAGTAGTAACGGCGCACCAAGGGGCCACTATGGCTACACCTTC.

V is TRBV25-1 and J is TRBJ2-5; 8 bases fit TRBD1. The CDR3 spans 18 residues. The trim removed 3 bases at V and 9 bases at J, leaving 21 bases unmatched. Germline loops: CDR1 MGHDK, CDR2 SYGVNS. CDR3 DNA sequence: TGTGCCAGCAGTGATCTTAGGGGGACAGGAGACAAGAGTAGGTCCCAGTACTTC. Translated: CASSDLRGTGDKSRSQYF.

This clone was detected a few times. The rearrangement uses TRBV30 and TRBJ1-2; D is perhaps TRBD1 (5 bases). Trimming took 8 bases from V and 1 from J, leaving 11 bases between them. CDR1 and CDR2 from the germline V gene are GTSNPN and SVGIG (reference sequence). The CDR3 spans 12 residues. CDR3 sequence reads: CAGRGGNYGYTF. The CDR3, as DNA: TGTGCCGGACGGGGGGGTAACTATGGCTACACCTTC.

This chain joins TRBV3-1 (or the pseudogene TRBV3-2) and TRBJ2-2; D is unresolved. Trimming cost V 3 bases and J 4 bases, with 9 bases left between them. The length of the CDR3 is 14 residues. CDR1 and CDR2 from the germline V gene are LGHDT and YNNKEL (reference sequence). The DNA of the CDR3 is TGTGCCAGCAGCCAGAGAGCTGCCACCGGGGAGCTGTTTTTT. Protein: CASSQRAATGELFF.

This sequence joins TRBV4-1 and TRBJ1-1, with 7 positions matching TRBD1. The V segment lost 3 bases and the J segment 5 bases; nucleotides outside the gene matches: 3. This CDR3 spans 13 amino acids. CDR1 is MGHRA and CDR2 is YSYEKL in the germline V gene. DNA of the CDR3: TGCGCCAGCAGCCATGACAGGGCGACTGAAGCTTTCTTT. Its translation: CASSHDRATEAFF.